This T cell receptor (beta chain) was found in a study of cytomegalovirus exposure and HLA in healthy donors. The study, taken as a whole, reports: Among TCR beta chains, those listed as cytomegalovirus-associated numbered about 150. A missense variant in DCLRE1C was later tied to TCR beta V- and J-gene trimming.

It was with 60 Vbeta and 13 Jbeta primers that the PCR ran. Here immunoSEQ multiplex PCR was the method, and the copy in TCRdb shows in-frame clones only, minus some. The sample lists approximately 100,000 clones; roughly 74% were seen once. Notes on this clone: As yet, its antigen is unknown.

Regarding donors, all were healthy bone marrow donors. The CDR3 extends over 16 amino acids. Per the germline V gene, CDR1 is LNHDA and CDR2 is SQIVND (reference sequence). With 3 bases clipped from V and 6 bases from J, the junction kept 7 bases outside the gene matches. This TCR derives from a woman aged 40 to 50 in good health and CMV-seronegative. The source material was PBMCs. The chain links TRBV19 to TRBJ1-5; 11 bases are a match to TRBD1. The CDR3 bases are TGTGCCAGTAGTATTATTGGGACAGGGGGGATTCAGCCCCAGCATTTT. This codes for CASSIIGTGGIQPQHF.